These 22 T cell receptor beta chains originate from one sample sequenced in a study of T-cell memory formation after mild COVID-19. One entry per CDR3 protein, called by TCRdb with MiXCR from the 5' RACE reads. The sample carries roughly 100,000 distinct CDR3 sequences, approximately 13% recorded once. Sequencing used PBMCs or a T cell subset sorted from them (not recorded which). The receptors come from an adult woman who had mild COVID-19 (a few samples of this study predate the infection). Cell type and time point are not known.

This chain links TRBV7-9 with TRBJ1-5; unclear D gene. CDR1 and CDR2 (germline): SEHNR, FQNEAQ (reference sequence). The CDR3 length is 16 residues. V was pared by 0 bases and J by 2 bases, with 11 bases between. The CDR3 bases are TGTGCCAGCAGCTTAGCGACCGCCGGGGGCAATCAGCCCCAGCATTTT. Protein: CASSLATAGGNQPQHF.

The rearrangement joins TRBV18 to TRBJ2-7; 16 nucleotides align to TRBD2. Germline lookup yields CDR1 KGHSH and CDR2 LQKENI. The CDR3 is 17 amino acids. Germline trimming cut 0 bases from V and 10 bases from J; bases unmatched to any gene: 9. The CDR3 DNA follows: TGTGCCAGCTCACCACCCCCGGGACTAGCGGGGGGGGACTTTCAGTACTTC. Its translation is CASSPPPGLAGGDFQYF.

This rearrangement joins TRBV4-3 to TRBJ2-7; the D gene could be TRBD1 or TRBD2 (7 bases each). V was shortened by 1 base and J by 3 bases, with 19 bases between the two germline ends. The V gene's germline CDR1 is LGHNA and CDR2 YSLEER. The CDR3 runs to 17 residues. In DNA form, the CDR3 reads TGCGCCAGCAGCCAAGCTATGGGGAGGGGGCCCCTCTACGAGCAGTACTTC. It yields the protein CASSQAMGRGPLYEQYF.

Only a few counts were recorded for this clonotype. V usage is TRBV4-1 and J usage is TRBJ1-2, with 7 bases that match TRBD1. The CDR3 is 15 amino acids. J gave up 8 bases and V 3 bases, and 12 bases lay outside the gene matches. The germline gives CDR1 MGHRA, CDR2 YSYEKL. The CDR3 is CASSQYTGQVRGYTF. DNA of the CDR3: TGCGCCAGCAGCCAGTACACCGGACAGGTTCGAGGCTACACCTTC.

The chain recombines TRBV25-1 with TRBJ2-1, with D hard to call. From germline, CDR1 is MGHDK and CDR2 SYGVNS. This CDR3 is 18 amino acids long. Deletions cut 1 base from V and 6 bases from J, with 22 bases between. The CDR3 coding sequence is TGTGCCAGCAGTGAATTCCCTAGGGATGTATGGCGGAGCAATGAGCAGTTCTTC. As protein: CASSEFPRDVWRSNEQFF.

The V gene is TRBV12-3 or TRBV12-4, the J gene TRBJ1-3; no definite D call. This CDR3 comprises 13 residues. Between the trimmed V and J ends, which lost 3 bases and 8 bases, there was a span of 11 bases. The DNA for the CDR3 is TGTGCCAGCAGTTTGGAAGTGTCCGACACCATATATTTT. This codes for CASSLEVSDTIYF.

This clonotype turned up a few times. J is TRBJ2-7 and V is TRBV5-6, with D hard to call. This CDR3 has 14 amino acids. The germline gives CDR1 SGHDT, CDR2 YYEEEE. Deletions cut 5 bases from V and 3 bases from J, with 15 bases between. CDR3: CASSQWLTDYEQYF. CDR3 coding DNA: TGTGCCAGCAGTCAGTGGTTGACGGACTACGAGCAGTACTTC.

The chain is built from TRBV5-1 and TRBJ2-3; 11 bases are a match to TRBD1. The CDR3 covers 14 residues. Unmatched junction bases numbered 4, after V lost 6 bases and J lost 4 bases. Germline assignment: CDR1 SGHRS and CDR2 YFSETQ. DNA for the CDR3: TGCGCCAGCACCCGGGACAGGGGGGCAGATACGCAGTATTTT. It encodes CASTRDRGADTQYF.

This chain uses TRBV6-6 with TRBJ2-5; tentatively, D is TRBD2 (5 bases). In germline, CDR1 is MNHNY, CDR2 SVGAGI (reference sequence). This CDR3 comprises 12 residues. The ends were cut back, 7 bases at V and 4 bases at J, with 10 bases in the middle. CDR3 sequence (DNA): TGTGCCAGCATAGCGTTTGGAGAGACCCAGTACTTC. Translated, it gives CASIAFGETQYF.

The chain uses TRBV29-1 and TRBJ2-7, with a tentative D call TRBD1 (5 bases). The CDR3 consists of 13 residues. V lost 6 bases and J 2 bases, leaving 14 bases between the germline ends. Germline V gives CDR1 SQVTM, CDR2 ANQGSEA. This chain's CDR3 is CSVLTDRAYEQYF. Written as DNA, the CDR3 is TGCAGCGTCCTGACAGATAGAGCCTACGAGCAGTACTTC.

This clonotype appeared a single time. An end of the junction differs from the germline gene, which may be a read error. The genes are TRBV6-6 and TRBJ2-1, with 12 bases matching TRBD2. From germline, CDR1 is MNHNY and CDR2 SVGAGI (reference sequence). This CDR3 has 19 amino acids. CDR3 in amino acids: CASSYLTLAGGPAYNEQFF. CDR3 coding DNA: TGTGCCAGCAGCTACTTGACTCTAGCGGGAGGGCCAGCCTACAATGAGCAGTTCTTC.

The rearrangement uses TRBV11-2 and TRBJ2-7, with 9 bases identical to TRBD2. Germline-derived CDR1 and CDR2 are SGHAT and FQNNGV. V shed 3 bases and J 1 base; nucleotides not matched to a gene: 10. This CDR3 has 17 amino acids. DNA for the CDR3: TGTGCCAGCAGCTTGGGTGGCGGGAGGGGTTCTTCCTACGAGCAGTACTTC. This translates into CASSLGGGRGSSYEQYF. Together with reference TRBV11-2 and TRBJ2-7, the CDR3 gives the full variable domain: EAGVAQSPRYKIIEKRQSVAFWCNPISGHATLYWYQQILGQGPKLLIQFQNNGVVDDSQLPKDRFSAERLKGVDSTLKIQPAKLEDSAVYLCASSLGGGRGSSYEQYFGPGTRLTVT.

The chain couples TRBV18 to TRBJ2-7, with 7 nucleotides matching TRBD1. The J segment lost 3 bases and the V segment lost 2 bases, leaving 7 bases of the junction unmatched. CDR1 KGHSH and CDR2 LQKENI come from the germline V gene. CDR3 length equals 15 residues. Here the CDR3 DNA reads TGTGCCAGCTCACCAATGGACAGGACAGGCTACGAGCAGTACTTC. Translating gives CASSPMDRTGYEQYF.

The chain has TRBV6-2 or TRBV6-3 and TRBJ2-1, with 7 positions matching TRBD2. Germline V gives CDR1 MNHEY, CDR2 SVGEGT. There are 15 residues in the CDR3. The trim removed 6 bases at V and 8 bases at J, leaving 13 bases unmatched. CDR3 loop: CASRPPPGGGYEQFF. The CDR3 bases are TGTGCCAGCAGACCCCCACCGGGAGGCGGGTATGAGCAGTTCTTC.

The chain recombines TRBV12-3 or TRBV12-4 with TRBJ2-7; weak D call: TRBD1 (5 bases). The ends were cut back, 4 bases at V and 3 bases at J, with 13 bases in the middle. CDR3 length equals 14 residues. CDR3 nucleotide sequence: TGTGCCAGCAGTTCCCGGACACGAATCTACGAGCAGTACTTC. As protein: CASSSRTRIYEQYF.

This clonotype has just a few counts. The rearrangement joins TRBV7-6 to TRBJ2-7; 9 bases align to TRBD1. CDR3 length: 14 residues. V lost 8 bases, J lost 3 bases, and 8 bases stayed unmatched. Germline values: CDR1 SGHVS, CDR2 FNYEAQ. The CDR3 here is CASGELGQGYEQYF. The CDR3 DNA is TGTGCCAGCGGAGAGTTGGGACAGGGCTACGAGCAGTACTTC.

This clonotype was observed a handful of times. The rearrangement joins TRBV20-1 to TRBJ2-5; 13 bases agree with TRBD2. J lost 5 bases, V lost 3 bases, and 3 bases had no gene match. The CDR3 sequence is 14 residues long. CDR1 is DFQATT and CDR2 is SNEGSKA in the germline V gene (reference sequence). CDR3 bases: TGCAGTGCTAGGGTACTAGCGGGAGGGGAGACCCAGTACTTC. Amino acids: CSARVLAGGETQYF.

This clonotype was seen a single time. This chain links TRBV29-1 with TRBJ2-5; TRBD2 aligns across 12 bases. Germline assignment: CDR1 SQVTM and CDR2 ANQGSEA. There are 14 residues in the CDR3. V lost 4 bases, J lost 4 bases, and 4 bases stayed unmatched. CDR3: CSVVTSGRLETQYF. CDR3 DNA: TGCAGCGTTGTAACTAGCGGGAGGTTAGAGACCCAGTACTTC.

J is TRBJ2-1 and V is TRBV4-2; TRBD2 matches 14 bases. V was clipped by 4 bases and J by 7 bases; unmatched bases: 12. Germline V gene data show CDR1 as LGHNA and CDR2 as YNFKEQ. CDR3 length: 18 amino acids. DNA of the CDR3: TGTGCCAGCAGCCGAGGACTAGCGGGGGGCCTCGGGATGAATGAGCAGTTCTTC. It encodes CASSRGLAGGLGMNEQFF.

The table lists this clonotype with a few counts. The chain couples TRBV6-5 to TRBJ2-1; no firm D call. The CDR3 consists of 17 residues. Trimming removed 0 bases at V and 13 bases at J, with 25 bases between. Germline-derived CDR1 and CDR2 are MNHEY and SVGAGI. In DNA, the CDR3 is TGTGCCAGCAGTTACTCGGCAACTAACTCTTTAGACCGACCCCAGTTCTTC. Translating it yields CASSYSATNSLDRPQFF.

This clonotype was detected a few times. The chain joins TRBV27 to TRBJ1-5; D is undetermined. The ends were cut back, 5 bases at V and 0 bases at J, with 8 bases in the middle. The CDR3 contains 14 residues. From germline, CDR1 is MNHEY and CDR2 SMNVEV (reference sequence). The DNA of the CDR3 is TGTGCCAGCAGTCGGGCAGATAGCAATCAGCCCCAGCATTTT. Amino acid sequence: CASSRADSNQPQHF.

This clonotype came up many times. The genes are TRBV7-2 and TRBJ2-7, with D possibly being TRBD1 (5 bases). CDR3 length: 12 residues. V gave up 10 bases and J gave up 3 bases, with 13 bases separating them. Germline V gives CDR1 SGHTA, CDR2 FQGNSA. The DNA for the CDR3 is TGTGCCACCCTTCAGGGCGGCTACGAGCAGTACTTC. It encodes CATLQGGYEQYF.